This TCR beta chain is drawn from a study of Ad26.COV2.S vaccination and SARS-CoV-2 variants. Treatment specified: over 15 received Ad26.COV2.S at low or high dose, single or two shots; about 5 received placebo; per-sample allocation not given. Vaccine and placebo recipients were sampled on day 63 after the first injection. Assay used: immunoSEQ multiplex PCR; TCRdb lists only in-frame clones, some missing. The data hold about 680,000 clones, with roughly 90% observed a single time. Trimming cost V 5 bases and J 7 bases; bases outside gene matches: 5. CDR3 size: 16 residues. Germline CDR1 and CDR2: MNHNY and SVGAGI (reference sequence).

The TCR comes from a person aged 18-65 years who received the Ad26.COV2.S COVID-19 vaccine or a placebo. This material consisted of peripheral blood, taken in a trial of Ad26.COV2.S vaccine versus placebo. The chain is built from TRBV6-6 and TRBJ2-1; TRBD2 matches 16 bases. The CDR3 is CASSKGLAGGPNEQFF. CDR3 sequence (DNA): TGTGCCAGCAGTAAGGGACTAGCGGGAGGGCCAAATGAGCAGTTCTTC.